This T cell receptor (beta chain) was documented in a study of OX40 agonist ivuxolimab in advanced cancers. Turning to the study itself: Ivuxolimab, an antibody that agonizes OX40 (CD134), was administered to the patients. Participants averaged 60 years of age (range about 23 to 80) and were 82.7% male.

The CDR3 spans 12 residues. The V gene lost 6 bases and the J gene lost 7 bases, with 12 bases spanning the gap. CDR1 is MNHEY and CDR2 is SVGAGI in the germline V gene. A single count supports this clone. The table came from immunoSEQ multiplex PCR; TCRdb's copy has only in-frame clones and leaves some out. This sample has about 67,000 clones; about 84% occur once, and the top ten carry 8.2%. The sequence came from an adult with an advanced solid tumor such as melanoma, head and neck, liver or kidney cancer. The chain recombines TRBV6-5 with TRBJ1-1, with D maybe TRBD1 (6 bases). Sample: CD4+ or CD8+ T cells sorted from blood, taken in a trial of the OX40 agonist ivuxolimab. This chain's CDR3 is CASSRGQFEAFF. CDR3 DNA sequence: TGTGCCAGCAGCCGAGGACAGTTTGAAGCTTTCTTT.